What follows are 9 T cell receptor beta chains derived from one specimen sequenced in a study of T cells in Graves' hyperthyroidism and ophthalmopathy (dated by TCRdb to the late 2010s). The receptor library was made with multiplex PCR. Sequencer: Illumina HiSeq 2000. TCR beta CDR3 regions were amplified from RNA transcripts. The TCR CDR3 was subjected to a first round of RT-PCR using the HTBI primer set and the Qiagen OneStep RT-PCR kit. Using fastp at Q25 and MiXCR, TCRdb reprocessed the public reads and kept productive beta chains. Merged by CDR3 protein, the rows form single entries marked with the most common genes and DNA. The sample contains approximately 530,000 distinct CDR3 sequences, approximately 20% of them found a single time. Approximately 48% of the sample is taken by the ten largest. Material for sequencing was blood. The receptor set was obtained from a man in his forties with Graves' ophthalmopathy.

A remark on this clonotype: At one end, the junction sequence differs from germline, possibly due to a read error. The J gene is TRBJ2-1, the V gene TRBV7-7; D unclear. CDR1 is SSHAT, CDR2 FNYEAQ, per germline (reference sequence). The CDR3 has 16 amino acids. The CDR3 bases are TGTGCTAGCAGCCCCCCGCGGCCCCCACCACGCACTGAGCAGTTCTTC. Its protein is CASSPPRPPPRTEQFF.

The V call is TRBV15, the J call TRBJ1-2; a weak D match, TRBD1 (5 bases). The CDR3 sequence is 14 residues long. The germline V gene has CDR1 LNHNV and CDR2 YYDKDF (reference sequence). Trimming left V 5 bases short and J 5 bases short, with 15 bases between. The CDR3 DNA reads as TGTGCCACCAGCGTAGGCGGGGGAGGTTATGGCTACACCTTC. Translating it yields CATSVGGGGYGYTF.

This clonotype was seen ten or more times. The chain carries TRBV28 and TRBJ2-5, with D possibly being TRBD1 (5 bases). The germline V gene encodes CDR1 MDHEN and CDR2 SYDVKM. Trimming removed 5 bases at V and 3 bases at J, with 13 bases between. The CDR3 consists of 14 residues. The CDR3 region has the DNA TGTGCCAGCAGTACTCAGCCCAGGGAAGAGACCCAGTACTTC. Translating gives CASSTQPREETQYF.

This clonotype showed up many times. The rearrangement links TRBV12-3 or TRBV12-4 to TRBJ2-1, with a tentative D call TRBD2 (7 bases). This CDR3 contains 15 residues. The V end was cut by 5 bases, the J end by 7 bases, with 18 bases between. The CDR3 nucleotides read TGTGCCAGCAGTCCCGAGGGGGGGGCGAGGAATGAGCAGTTCTTC. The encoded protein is CASSPEGGARNEQFF.

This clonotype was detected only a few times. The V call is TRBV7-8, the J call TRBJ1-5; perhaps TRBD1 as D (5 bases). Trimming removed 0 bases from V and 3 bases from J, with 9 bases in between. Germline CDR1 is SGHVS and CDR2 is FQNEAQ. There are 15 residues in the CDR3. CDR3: CASSLAGANNQPQHF. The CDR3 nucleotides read TGTGCCAGCAGCTTAGCAGGGGCCAACAATCAGCCCCAGCATTTT.

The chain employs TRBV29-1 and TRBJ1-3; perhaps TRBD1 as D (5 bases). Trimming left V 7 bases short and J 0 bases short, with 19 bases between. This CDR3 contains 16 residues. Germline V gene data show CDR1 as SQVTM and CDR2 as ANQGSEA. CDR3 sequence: CSATAPGPDSGNTIYF. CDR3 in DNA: TGCAGCGCCACCGCCCCAGGGCCGGACTCTGGAAACACCATATATTTT. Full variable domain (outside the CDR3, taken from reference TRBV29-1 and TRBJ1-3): SAVISQKPSRDICQRGTSLTIQCQVDSQVTMMFWYRQQPGQSLTLIATANQGSEATYESGFVIDKFPISRPNLTFSTLTVSNMSPEDSSIYLCSATAPGPDSGNTIYFGEGSWLTVV.

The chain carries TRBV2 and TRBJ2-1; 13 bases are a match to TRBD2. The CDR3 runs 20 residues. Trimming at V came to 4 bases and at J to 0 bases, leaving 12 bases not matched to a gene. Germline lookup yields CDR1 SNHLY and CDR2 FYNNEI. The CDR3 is CASSGLGLAGVLSSYNEQFF. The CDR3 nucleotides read TGTGCCAGCAGTGGCCTCGGACTAGCGGGAGTCCTCAGCTCCTACAATGAGCAGTTCTTC.

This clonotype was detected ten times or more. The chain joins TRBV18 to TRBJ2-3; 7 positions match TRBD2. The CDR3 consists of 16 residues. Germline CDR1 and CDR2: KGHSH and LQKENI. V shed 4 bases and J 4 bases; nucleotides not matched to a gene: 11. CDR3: CASSLNSAGSADTQYF. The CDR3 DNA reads TGTGCCAGCTCACTTAACTCAGCGGGATCGGCAGATACGCAGTATTTT. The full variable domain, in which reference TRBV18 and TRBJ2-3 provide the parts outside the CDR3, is NAGVMQNPRHLVRRRGQEARLRCSPMKGHSHVYWYRQLPEEGLKFMVYLQKENIIDESGMPKERFSAEFPKEGPSILRIQQVVRGDSAAYFCASSLNSAGSADTQYFGPGTRLTVL.

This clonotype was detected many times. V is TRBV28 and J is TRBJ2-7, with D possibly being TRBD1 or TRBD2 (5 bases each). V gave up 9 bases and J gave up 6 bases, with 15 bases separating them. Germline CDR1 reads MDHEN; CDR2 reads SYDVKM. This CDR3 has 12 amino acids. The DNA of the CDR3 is TGTGCCAGTACCTCCGGGACGGCCGAGCAGTACTTC. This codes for CASTSGTAEQYF.